This T cell receptor (beta chain) emerged from a study of CXCR3-negative and CXCR3-positive naive CD8 T cells. As for the study in general: Across all libraries, TRB reads numbered approximately 150 million, with about 1.5 +/- 0.3 million in each library. The study's findings and limits: In both naive subsets diversity was comparably high, whereas memory CD8+ cells showed much lower diversity. Naive CXCR3-negative and CXCR3-positive cells had similar TRBV-TRBJ usage; memory differed. More hydrophobic TRB CDR3s were found in CXCR3-positive naive cells than in CXCR3-negative naive cells.

The authors prepared UMI-labeled TRB cDNA libraries by 5' RACE. TCRdb re-called the 5' RACE reads; one entry per CDR3 protein, DNA not given. The sample's table shows tens of thousands of distinct CDR3 sequences. Comments on this clonotype: Its antigen is as yet unknown.

This CDR3 is 18 amino acids long. This TCR derives from a human donor in good health. Some clones in this sample may be carry-over from other donors' samples. The chain couples TRBV21-1 to TRBJ2-4; as DNA is missing, the TRBD1 call by TCRdb cannot be tested. TRBV21-1 is listed as a pseudogene. Sequencing was carried out using naive CXCR3+ CD8+ T cells from blood. Subset in this sample: CD45RO-CCR7+CD27+CD95- naive CD8+ T cells expressing CXCR3 (TNR3+). Here the CDR3 reads CASSKARRRLGAKNIQYF.